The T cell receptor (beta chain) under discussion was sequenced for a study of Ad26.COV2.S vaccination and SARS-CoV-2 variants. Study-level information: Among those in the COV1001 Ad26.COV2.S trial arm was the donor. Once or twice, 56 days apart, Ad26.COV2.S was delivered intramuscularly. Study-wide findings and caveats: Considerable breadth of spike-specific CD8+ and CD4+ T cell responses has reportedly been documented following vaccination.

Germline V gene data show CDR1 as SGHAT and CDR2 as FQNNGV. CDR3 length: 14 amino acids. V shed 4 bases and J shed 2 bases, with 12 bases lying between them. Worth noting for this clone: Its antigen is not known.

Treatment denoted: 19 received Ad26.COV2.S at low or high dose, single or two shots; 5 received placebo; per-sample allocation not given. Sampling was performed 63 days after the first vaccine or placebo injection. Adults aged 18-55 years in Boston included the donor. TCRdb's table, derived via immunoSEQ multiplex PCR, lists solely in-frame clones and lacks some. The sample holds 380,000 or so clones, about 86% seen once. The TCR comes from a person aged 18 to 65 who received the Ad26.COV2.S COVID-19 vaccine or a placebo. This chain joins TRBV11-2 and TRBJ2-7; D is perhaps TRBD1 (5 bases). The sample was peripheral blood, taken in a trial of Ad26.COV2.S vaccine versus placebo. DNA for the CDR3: TGTGCCAGCAGCTCCCCCGCAGGGCCCTACGAGCAGTACTTC. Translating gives CASSSPAGPYEQYF.